This entry features one T cell receptor (beta chain) sequence. The data were obtained in a study of preoperative IRX-2 immunotherapy in early breast cancer. Generated by immunoSEQ multiplex PCR, the TCRdb table keeps only in-frame clones and is missing some. The top ten hold 1.2% of the sample, which has 40,000 to 50,000 clones, 77% seen once. Specified treatment: preoperative locoregional IRX-2 cytokine immunotherapy. Patients received preoperative, locoregional IRX-2 cytokine immunotherapy in a phase Ib study. This specimen was tumor tissue, taken after IRX-2 immunotherapy. The receptor's source is a human donor with breast cancer.

This CDR3 is CASSPPGTGGIEQFF. In DNA, the CDR3 is TGTGCCAGCAGCCCCCCCGGGACAGGGGGCATTGAGCAGTTCTTC. The chain uses TRBV11-3 and TRBJ2-1; the match to TRBD1 covers 12 bases. This CDR3 is 15 amino acids long. Germline lookup yields CDR1 SGHNT and CDR2 YENEEA. Germline trimming cut 5 bases from V and 9 bases from J; bases unmatched to any gene: 8.